The present T cell receptor (beta chain) was sequenced within a study of cytotoxic CD8 clonotypes in ibrutinib-treated CLL. Study-level information: Responses: approximately 25 partial, 2 complete; after median around 68 months, around 15 stayed remitted, around twelve progressed. Collecting the response samples happened after a median roughly eleven months of treatment, with a range of 6 to 36.

The germline CDR1 and CDR2 sequences are MDHEN and SYDVKM. V lost 5 bases and J 11 bases, leaving 22 bases between the germline ends. The CDR3 extends over 14 amino acids. Clones were sequenced by immunoSEQ multiplex PCR, and TCRdb holds only the in-frame ones, with some missing. The data contain around 77,000 clones, 65% to 85% of them singletons. Overall study findings and caveats: Public clonotypes were seen rarely and were contracted or stable on treatment. Clonality climbed at ibrutinib response, then dropped toward baseline at progression.

Worth noting for this clone: Antigen unknown.

Here the sequenced sample was PBMCs, taken at disease progression, from a patient treated with ibrutinib. V is TRBV28 and J is TRBJ2-7; D is tentatively TRBD1 or TRBD2 (5 bases each). The receptor was derived from a human donor with chronic lymphocytic leukemia. This CDR3 reads CASSDGFWGPNKYF. The CDR3 DNA follows: TGTGCCAGCAGTGACGGATTCTGGGGACCGAACAAGTACTTC.